This T cell receptor (beta chain) was found in a study of blood T cell repertoires in COVID-19. Clones were sequenced by immunoSEQ multiplex PCR, and TCRdb holds only the in-frame ones, with some missing. The sample lists tens of thousands of clones, 80% occurring once. The clonotype originates from a woman of 80 years or more with active or convalescent COVID-19. The sample was peripheral blood.

For the CDR3, the DNA is TGTGCCAGCAGTTCAAGAACAGGGGCCCCTGGGGCCAACGTCCTGACTTTC. Translating gives CASSSRTGAPGANVLTF. The rearrangement links TRBV6-2 or TRBV6-3 to TRBJ2-6; the match to TRBD1 covers 7 bases. The CDR3 length is 17 residues. Germline CDR1 is MNHEY and CDR2 is SVGEGT. The J segment lost 2 bases and the V segment lost 4 bases, leaving 8 bases of the junction unmatched.